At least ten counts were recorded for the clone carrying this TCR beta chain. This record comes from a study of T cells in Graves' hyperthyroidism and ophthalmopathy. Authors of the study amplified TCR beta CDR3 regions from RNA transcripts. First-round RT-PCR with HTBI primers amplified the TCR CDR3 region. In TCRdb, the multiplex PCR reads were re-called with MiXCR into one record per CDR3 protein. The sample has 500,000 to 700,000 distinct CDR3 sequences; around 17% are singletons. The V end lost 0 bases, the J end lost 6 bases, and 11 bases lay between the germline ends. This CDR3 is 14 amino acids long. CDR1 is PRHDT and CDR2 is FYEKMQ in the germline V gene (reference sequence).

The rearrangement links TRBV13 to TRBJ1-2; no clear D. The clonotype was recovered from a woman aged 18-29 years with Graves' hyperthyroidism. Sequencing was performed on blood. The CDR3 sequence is CASSLGPFADGYTF. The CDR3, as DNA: TGTGCCAGCAGCTTAGGACCATTCGCCGATGGCTACACCTTC.